A single sample gave rise to the 20 T cell receptor beta chains below, sequenced in a study of PD-1 blockade in classical Hodgkin lymphoma. All patients relapsed after autologous stem cell transplantation, and brentuximab vedotin exposure varied. TCRdb's table, derived via immunoSEQ multiplex PCR, lists solely in-frame clones and lacks some. The sample holds tens of thousands of clones, roughly 89% seen once. This sample comprised peripheral blood mononuclear cells (PBMCs), obtained before the second cycle of nivolumab. Every receptor here comes from a human donor with classical Hodgkin lymphoma.

This rearrangement joins TRBV5-1 to TRBJ2-5; 10 nucleotides agree with TRBD1. Germline-derived CDR1 and CDR2 are SGHRS and YFSETQ. The ends lost 6 bases at V and 2 bases at J; junction bases unmatched: 7. The CDR3 runs to 15 residues. CDR3: CASKRTGGFQETQYF. The CDR3 bases are TGCGCCAGCAAACGGACAGGGGGTTTTCAAGAGACCCAGTACTTC.

This chain connects TRBV27 to TRBJ1-2, with a weak D call TRBD1 (5 bases). The CDR3 is 13 amino acids. V was pared by 2 bases and J by 4 bases, with 8 bases between. Germline V gene sequence: CDR1 MNHEY, CDR2 SMNVEV (reference sequence). In DNA, the CDR3 is TGTGCCAGCAGTTTAGGAGGGACCTATGGCTACACCTTC. As protein: CASSLGGTYGYTF.

The V call is TRBV29-1, the J call TRBJ1-1; tentative D call: TRBD1 (5 bases). Trimming shortened V by 7 bases and J by 0 bases, and 9 bases separated the two germline ends. Per the germline V gene, CDR1 is SQVTM and CDR2 is ANQGSEA. This CDR3 is built from 12 residues. CDR3 nucleotides: TGCAGCGGCAGACAGATGAACACTGAAGCTTTCTTT. Protein: CSGRQMNTEAFF. Full variable domain (remainder filled in from reference TRBV29-1 and TRBJ1-1): SAVISQKPSRDICQRGTSLTIQCQVDSQVTMMFWYRQQPGQSLTLIATANQGSEATYESGFVIDKFPISRPNLTFSTLTVSNMSPEDSSIYLCSGRQMNTEAFFGQGTRLTVV.

V and J are TRBV21-1 and TRBJ1-1; the table names TRBD1, a call not compared with the DNA. TRBV21-1 is annotated as a pseudogene. The CDR3 has 16 residues. DNA for the CDR3: TGTGCCAGCAGCAAAGCGCGAGAGACAGCAATGGGTGAAGCTTTCTTT. This gives the protein CASSKARETAMGEAFF.

The rearrangement uses TRBV7-2 and TRBJ1-1, with 8 bases identical to TRBD1. Germline V gives CDR1 SGHTA, CDR2 FQGNSA. Trimming took 1 base from V and 8 from J; bases not matched to a gene: 9. The CDR3 consists of 15 residues. Here the CDR3 reads CASSLVSRGPSEAFF. The CDR3 coding sequence is TGTGCCAGCAGCTTAGTAAGCAGGGGGCCATCCGAAGCTTTCTTT.

The J gene is TRBJ2-5, the V gene TRBV7-6; the match to TRBD2 covers 8 bases. V was pared by 1 base and J by 4 bases, with 2 bases of the junction left unmatched. The V gene's germline CDR1 is SGHVS and CDR2 FNYEAQ. CDR3 length: 14 residues. The CDR3 protein is CASSLEAGGETQYF. In nucleotides, the CDR3 is TGTGCCAGCAGCTTAGAGGCGGGGGGAGAGACCCAGTACTTC.

As regards this clone: A read error may account for a junction end that differs from germline. The CDR3 loop reads CASSLSPGAETQYF. The DNA of the CDR3 is TGTGCTAGCAGCTTATCGCCAGGCGCAGAGACCCAGTACTTC. This chain uses TRBV7-7 with TRBJ2-5; no clear D. This CDR3 is built from 14 residues. Germline loops: CDR1 SSHAT, CDR2 FNYEAQ (reference sequence).

The chain employs TRBV20-1 and TRBJ2-1; tentative D call: TRBD1 (6 bases). V dropped 1 base and J dropped 15 bases, with 13 bases sitting between them. Looked up from germline, CDR1 is DFQATT and CDR2 is SNEGSKA (reference sequence). The CDR3 is made up of 11 amino acids. The CDR3: CSARVRGFLFF. CDR3 DNA sequence: TGCAGTGCTAGAGTGAGGGGGTTCCTGTTCTTC.

The V gene is TRBV21-1, the J gene TRBJ2-2; the table names TRBD2, a call not compared with the DNA. TRBV21-1 is recorded as a pseudogene. This CDR3 spans 17 amino acids. CDR3 sequence (DNA): TGTGCCAGCAGCTTGATCCCGGGACTAGGAAACACCGGGGAGCTGTTTTTT. As protein: CASSLIPGLGNTGELFF.

This clone was seen a single time. The chain links TRBV27 to TRBJ2-6; no clear D. V was pared by 2 bases and J by 2 bases, with 10 bases between. Per the germline V gene, CDR1 is MNHEY and CDR2 is SMNVEV (reference sequence). The CDR3 contains 16 residues. CDR3 amino acids: CASSLLYAAGANVLTF. The DNA of the CDR3 is TGTGCCAGCAGTTTACTGTACGCTGCTGGGGCCAACGTCCTGACTTTC.

The chain combines TRBV10-2 with TRBJ2-5; unclear D gene. The V end was cut by 6 bases, the J end by 5 bases, with 10 bases between. CDR1 and CDR2 (germline): WSHSY, SAAADI. This CDR3 contains 12 residues. The CDR3 bases are TGCGCCAGCAGCCTGGCACCGGAGACCCAGTACTTC. Translating it yields CASSLAPETQYF.

The CDR3 sequence: CASRGGGAQGYTF. CDR3 coding DNA: TGTGCCAGCAGGGGCGGGGGGGCGCAAGGCTACACCTTC. The genes are TRBV27 and TRBJ1-2; D possibly corresponds to TRBD1 (6 bases). The CDR3 loop spans 13 amino acids. Germline CDR1 is MNHEY and CDR2 is SMNVEV (reference sequence). The V and J ends lost 6 bases and 8 bases respectively, with 16 bases between them.

This rearrangement joins TRBV27 to TRBJ2-3; the match to TRBD2 covers 10 bases. This CDR3 has 15 residues. The germline V gene has CDR1 MNHEY and CDR2 SMNVEV (reference sequence). The ends lost 2 bases at V and 6 bases at J; junction bases unmatched: 5. The CDR3, as DNA: TGTGCCAGCAGTTTAGTGGGGACTAGCGCGGATACGCAGTATTTT. Translation: CASSLVGTSADTQYF.

The chain has TRBV4-1 and TRBJ2-1; D is possibly TRBD2 (5 bases). V lost 6 bases to trimming and J lost 0 bases, with 12 bases between them. This CDR3 has 15 amino acids. Per the germline V gene, CDR1 is MGHRA and CDR2 is YSYEKL. CDR3 sequence (DNA): TGCGCCAGCAGTGTCGGGATGAGCTCCTACAATGAGCAGTTCTTC. Amino acids: CASSVGMSSYNEQFF.

The chain joins TRBV27 to TRBJ2-3; D call uncertain. The CDR3 is 14 residues long. Germline-derived CDR1 and CDR2 are MNHEY and SMNVEV (reference sequence). With 5 bases removed from V and 2 bases from J, the gap between germline ends came to 11 bases. The CDR3 region is CASSAGRFTDTQYF. The CDR3 DNA sequence: TGTGCCAGCAGTGCCGGACGGTTCACAGATACGCAGTATTTT.

In DNA, the CDR3 is TGTGCCAGCAGGGGGACAGGAGGGGATTACGAGCAGTACTTC. As protein: CASRGTGGDYEQYF. This chain connects TRBV6-1 to TRBJ2-7; 8 nucleotides align to TRBD1. Germline CDR1 is MNHNS and CDR2 is SASEGT. The CDR3 extends over 14 amino acids. The V and J ends lost 6 bases and 4 bases, in that order; junction bases with no gene match: 8.

The rearrangement uses TRBV28 and TRBJ2-7, with D possibly matching TRBD1 (5 bases). In germline, CDR1 is MDHEN, CDR2 SYDVKM. CDR3 size: 15 residues. The ends were cut back, 3 bases at V and 2 bases at J, with 14 bases in the middle. The CDR3 sequence: CASSFSGLPPYEQYF. CDR3 DNA sequence: TGTGCCAGCAGTTTTTCAGGGCTTCCCCCCTACGAGCAGTACTTC.

V is TRBV4-2 and J is TRBJ2-1; the D gene is possibly TRBD1 (6 bases). Germline V gene data show CDR1 as LGHNA and CDR2 as YNFKEQ. The length of the CDR3 is 15 residues. Trimming cost V 0 bases and J 9 bases, with 15 bases left between them. The CDR3, as DNA: TGTGCCAGCAGCCAAGAAACAGGGTCTGTAAGTGAGCAGTTCTTC. It codes for CASSQETGSVSEQFF.

This chain joins TRBV28 and TRBJ2-1, with 9 bases fitting TRBD2. V gave up 2 bases and J gave up 8 bases; unmatched junction bases: 4. The germline V gene encodes CDR1 MDHEN and CDR2 SYDVKM. The CDR3 is 14 amino acids. The CDR3 DNA reads as TGTGCCAGCAGTTTACGCGGGGGGGCAGATGAGCAGTTCTTC. Its protein product is CASSLRGGADEQFF.

V gene TRBV21-1 combines with J gene TRBJ2-7; TRBD1 was called by the table and not checked on the DNA. TRBV21-1 represents a pseudogene. This CDR3 has 17 amino acids. As DNA, the CDR3 is TGTGCCAGCAGCAAAGCGGCTGTTGACAGGGGATCCTACGAGCAGTACTTC. The encoded protein is CASSKAAVDRGSYEQYF.